The present T cell receptor beta chain was sequenced within a study of identical twins. Only a few counts were recorded for this clonotype. The antigen is undetermined. Study-wide results and caveats: Cord blood's abundant beta clonotypes had fewer insertions, unlike memory repertoires.

Unique molecular identifiers were present on the cDNA, and a universal primer site came from template switching. TCRdb re-called the 5' RACE reads through MiXCR, storing one row per CDR3 protein. Of around 480,000 distinct CDR3 sequences in the sample, approximately 15% were seen once. This CDR3 is 17 amino acids long. V lost 6 bases to trimming and J lost 1 base, with 20 bases between them. The germline V gene encodes CDR1 MNHEY and CDR2 SVGEGT. Every sampled donor was Caucasian and healthy. The same sample was also studied in work on yellow fever vaccine responses in identical twins.

This receptor was taken from a woman between 18 and 30 years old in good health. Specimen: CD4+ T cells sorted from blood. This chain links TRBV6-2 or TRBV6-3 with TRBJ2-3; a possible D gene is TRBD2 (5 bases). CDR3 DNA: TGTGCCAGCAGCTACGGTGCGGCGCAACTAGGCACAGATACGCAGTATTTT. Translation: CASSYGAAQLGTDTQYF.